Following are 20 T cell receptor beta chains from one sample sequenced in a study of B cell selection in AIRE deficiency. Data came from immunoSEQ multiplex PCR; TCRdb stores just in-frame clones and leaves some out. The sample includes under 30,000 clones, 96% of them seen just once. CD4+CD127+ cells were sorted as the conventional CD4 T cells. Sequences were obtained from CD4+CD127+ conventional T cells sorted from PBMCs. These receptor sequences come from a human donor in good health.

This clone occurred once. This rearrangement joins TRBV28 to TRBJ2-5; D is unresolved. CDR1 is MDHEN and CDR2 is SYDVKM in the germline V gene. The V and J ends lost 7 bases and 3 bases respectively, with 6 bases between them. This CDR3 is 11 amino acids long. The chain's CDR3 is CASTLKETQYF. The CDR3 coding sequence is TGTGCCAGCACCCTAAAAGAGACCCAGTACTTC.

The rearrangement links TRBV5-1 to TRBJ2-7; 7 bases are a match to TRBD1. The ends lost 3 bases at V and 3 bases at J; junction bases unmatched: 9. This CDR3 has 15 residues. Germline lookup yields CDR1 SGHRS and CDR2 YFSETQ. CDR3 nucleotide sequence: TGCGCCAGCAGCTCGACCCGACAGGGCCTCTACGAGCAGTACTTC. Amino acid sequence: CASSSTRQGLYEQYF.

The chain has TRBV10-2 and TRBJ2-7, with 7 bases that match TRBD2. Germline CDR1 is WSHSY and CDR2 is SAAADI. This CDR3 contains 14 residues. V shed 6 bases and J 1 base; nucleotides not matched to a gene: 6. Here the CDR3 DNA reads TGCGCCAGCAGGCGCGGGAGCAGTTCCTACGAGCAGTACTTC. Amino acids: CASRRGSSSYEQYF.

A word on this clone: The same CDR3 is also encoded by other DNA sequences in this sample. This chain connects TRBV2 to TRBJ2-5; 7 bases map to TRBD2. This CDR3 region has 12 residues. The germline gives CDR1 SNHLY, CDR2 FYNNEI. The junction had 0 bases not matched to a gene; V was cut back by 8 bases and J by 0 bases. In DNA, the CDR3 is TGTGCCAGCCGGGGGGACCAAGAGACCCAGTACTTC. Its translation is CASRGDQETQYF.

The chain recombines TRBV28 with TRBJ1-6; D not resolved. V shed 3 bases and J shed 7 bases, with 7 bases lying between them. The CDR3 loop spans 13 amino acids. Per germline, CDR1 MDHEN and CDR2 SYDVKM. CDR3: CASSLELNSPLHF. The CDR3 DNA follows: TGTGCCAGCAGTTTGGAGCTGAATTCACCCCTCCACTTT. Using reference TRBV28 and TRBJ1-6 for the parts outside the CDR3, the full variable domain is DVKVTQSSRYLVKRTGEKVFLECVQDMDHENMFWYRQDPGLGLRLIYFSYDVKMKEKGDIPEGYSVSREKKERFSLILESASTNQTSMYLCASSLELNSPLHFGNGTRLTVT.

In its sample, this clone was seen once. The gene calls are TRBV19 and TRBJ2-7; 9 nucleotides match TRBD2. CDR1 is LNHDA and CDR2 is SQIVND in the germline V gene (reference sequence). V lost 4 bases and J lost 4; bases outside the gene matches: 8. CDR3 size: 15 residues. CDR3 sequence reads: CASSRRLADNYEQYF. CDR3 coding DNA: TGTGCCAGTAGTAGACGACTAGCGGATAATTACGAGCAGTACTTC.

V is TRBV11-2 and J is TRBJ1-2; D is undetermined. The CDR3 is made up of 12 amino acids. V shed 3 bases and J shed 8 bases, with 10 bases lying between them. Germline V gene data show CDR1 as SGHAT and CDR2 as FQNNGV. CDR3 nucleotides: TGTGCCAGCAGCTTTGAAGGGATCGGCTACACCTTC. The encoded protein is CASSFEGIGYTF.

This clone has only one observation. The CDR3 DNA is TGCGCCAGCAGTGGGAAGACAGGGGGCCCCAAAGAGACCCAGTACTTC. Protein sequence: CASSGKTGGPKETQYF. The rearrangement joins TRBV10-1 to TRBJ2-5; 10 bases map to TRBD1. The CDR3 runs to 16 residues. With 4 bases clipped from V and 3 bases from J, the junction kept 8 bases outside the gene matches. CDR1 is WNHNN and CDR2 is SYGVQD in the germline V gene (reference sequence).

The chain's CDR3 is CAGHAGYTEAFF. The CDR3 DNA reads TGTGCCGGGCACGCGGGGTACACTGAAGCTTTCTTT. V gene TRBV30 combines with J gene TRBJ1-1; D is unresolved. Between the trimmed V and J ends, which lost 8 bases and 3 bases, there was a span of 13 bases. Germline CDR1 reads GTSNPN; CDR2 reads SVGIG (reference sequence). CDR3 length: 12 residues.

This chain uses TRBV28 with TRBJ2-7; 11 bases are shared with TRBD2. This CDR3 contains 17 residues. Germline assignment: CDR1 MDHEN and CDR2 SYDVKM. The V segment lost 2 bases and the J segment 2 bases; nucleotides outside the gene matches: 8. CDR3 sequence (DNA): TGTGCCAGCAGTTTAACTCGAGGGACTAGCGGTACCTACGAGCAGTACTTC. Translating gives CASSLTRGTSGTYEQYF.

CDR3 amino acids: CASSLRETDGYTF. CDR3 DNA sequence: TGTGCCAGCAGCTTACGGGAGACAGATGGCTACACCTTC. V usage is TRBV7-1 and J usage is TRBJ1-2; the D gene is possibly TRBD1 (5 bases). TRBV7-1 is an ORF for which the function is uncertain. The V end was cut by 4 bases, the J end by 6 bases, with 12 bases between. The CDR3 consists of 13 residues.

The J gene is TRBJ2-5, the V gene TRBV28; 12 positions match TRBD2. Germline-derived CDR1 and CDR2 are MDHEN and SYDVKM. V lost 2 bases and J lost 2; bases outside the gene matches: 12. This CDR3 is built from 19 residues. CDR3 protein: CASSLPGGGLAGAQETQYF. CDR3 coding DNA: TGTGCCAGCAGTTTACCGGGGGGGGGACTAGCGGGTGCTCAAGAGACCCAGTACTTC.

The chain uses TRBV29-1 and TRBJ1-1; D remains unclear. The germline gives CDR1 SQVTM, CDR2 ANQGSEA. CDR3 length: 13 amino acids. The V and J ends lost 1 base and 1 base respectively, with 7 bases between them. CDR3 sequence: CSVEAMQNTEAFF. The CDR3 DNA sequence: TGCAGCGTTGAAGCTATGCAGAACACTGAAGCTTTCTTT.

The chain recombines TRBV5-1 with TRBJ2-5; no definite D call. The germline V gene has CDR1 SGHRS and CDR2 YFSETQ. Trimming removed 0 bases from V and 5 bases from J, with 5 bases in between. This CDR3 is 12 amino acids long. CDR3 protein: CASSLVSETQYF. The CDR3 coding sequence is TGCGCCAGCAGCTTGGTTTCGGAGACCCAGTACTTC.

CDR3 nucleotides: TGTGCCAGCAGCTCGACTAGCGGAGCCTACGAGCAGTACTTC. Translating it yields CASSSTSGAYEQYF. This chain joins TRBV7-2 and TRBJ2-7; TRBD2 matches 9 bases. CDR3 length equals 14 residues. The V and J ends lost 4 bases and 2 bases, in that order; junction bases with no gene match: 3. CDR1 is SGHTA and CDR2 is FQGNSA in the germline V gene.

The chain carries TRBV4-1 and TRBJ2-5; D is unclear. In germline, CDR1 is MGHRA, CDR2 YSYEKL. The CDR3 spans 13 residues. V was pared by 5 bases and J by 4 bases, with 11 bases between. For the CDR3, the DNA is TGCGCCAGCAGCGGCCGCCTGGCAGAGACCCAGTACTTC. Residues: CASSGRLAETQYF.

This clone was seen a single time. V usage is TRBV4-2 and J usage is TRBJ1-2; 9 bases agree with TRBD1. This CDR3 region has 16 residues. In germline, CDR1 is LGHNA, CDR2 YNFKEQ. Trimming removed 5 bases from V and 4 bases from J; junction bases left unmatched: 11. The CDR3 reads CASSSPITGGSYGYTF. CDR3 nucleotide sequence: TGTGCCAGCAGCTCCCCAATTACAGGGGGCTCCTATGGCTACACCTTC.

This chain joins TRBV11-3 and TRBJ2-3; D remains ambiguous. The CDR3 loop spans 13 amino acids. Germline loops: CDR1 SGHNT, CDR2 YENEEA. V gave up 5 bases and J gave up 4 bases, with 10 bases separating them. CDR3 DNA: TGTGCCAGCAGCCTCAATGCGGCAGATACGCAGTATTTT. Translated: CASSLNAADTQYF.

The genes are TRBV5-6 and TRBJ2-4; D is unclear. The CDR3 is 16 amino acids. CDR1 and CDR2 from the germline V gene are SGHDT and YYEEEE. The V end was cut by 2 bases, the J end by 0 bases, with 12 bases between. The CDR3 protein is CASSFSRVLAKNIQYF. Written as DNA, the CDR3 is TGTGCCAGCAGCTTTTCTCGGGTACTAGCCAAAAACATTCAGTACTTC.

This clone is a singleton in its sample. The chain employs TRBV27 and TRBJ2-1; the match to TRBD2 covers 9 bases. The CDR3 sequence is 15 residues long. V trimming: 5 bases; J trimming: 0 bases; junction bases outside the gene matches: 2. Germline V gene sequence: CDR1 MNHEY, CDR2 SMNVEV (reference sequence). DNA for the CDR3: TGTGCCAGCAGTCCGGGACTAGCCTCCTACAATGAGCAGTTCTTC. Amino acids: CASSPGLASYNEQFF.